This is a list of T cell receptor beta chains from one sample in a study of blood T cells in healthy people across ages. TCRdb re-called the 5' RACE reads through MiXCR, storing one row per CDR3 protein. Here the sample spans over a million distinct CDR3 sequences, approximately 42% being singletons. Sequenced sample: blood. The receptors derive from a woman aged 18-29 years in good health. The conserved cysteine and the conserved F or W are not part of the CDR3 here. Size is omitted from some rows. Given values are once, few, many or a class for expanded clones.

V: TRBV27; J: TRBJ2-7; size: -; CDR3: ASSSTEQYEQY
V: TRBV27; J: TRBJ1-3; size: -; CDR3: ASRNRAGNTIY
V: TRBV12-3/TRBV12-4; J: TRBJ2-7; size: few; CDR3: ASSPRGNHEQY
V: TRBV4-1; J: TRBJ2-3; size: -; CDR3: ASSPGLAGGPFMDTQY
V: TRBV29-1; J: TRBJ2-1; size: -; CDR3: SVAIAGGSNEQF
V: TRBV14; J: TRBJ2-7; size: -; CDR3: ASSPLTGGGEQY
V: TRBV6-4; J: TRBJ2-1; size: -; CDR3: ASSDGLESDEQF
V: TRBV20-1; J: TRBJ2-5; size: once; CDR3: SARVAAGGRY
V: TRBV6-1; J: TRBJ2-1; size: few; CDR3: ASSEGGLAGAREQF
V: TRBV3-1; J: TRBJ2-7; size: -; CDR3: ASSQNGGLREY
V: TRBV24-1; J: TRBJ2-3; size: few; CDR3: ATSDYRSPTDTQY
V: TRBV5-1; J: TRBJ2-5; size: few; CDR3: ASSLGATGGQETQY
V: TRBV20-1; J: TRBJ1-5; size: few; CDR3: SAGGGATSNQPQH
V: TRBV4-3; J: TRBJ2-7; size: few; CDR3: ASSQGKGLNLEQY
V: TRBV3-1; J: TRBJ1-5; size: -; CDR3: ASSQSRGRDRGPWSGNQPQH
V: TRBV28; J: TRBJ1-1; size: few; CDR3: ASHPTANTEAF
V: TRBV4-1; J: TRBJ1-5; size: -; CDR3: ASSQSNRALNQPQH
V: TRBV12-3/TRBV12-4; J: TRBJ1-6; size: few; CDR3: ASSLTGGRSPLH
V: TRBV30; J: TRBJ2-3; size: few; CDR3: AWIAGAFTQY
V: TRBV9; J: TRBJ2-1; size: -; CDR3: ASSVARSGISYNEQF
V: TRBV5-1; J: TRBJ1-6; size: -; CDR3: ASSPWTPRADSPLH
V: TRBV4-2; J: TRBJ1-2; size: -; CDR3: ASSQQGSIYGYT
V: TRBV27; J: TRBJ1-1; size: few; CDR3: ASSYTAGQMNTEAF
V: TRBV7-9; J: TRBJ2-7; size: -; CDR3: ASSLVDNYEQY
V: TRBV28; J: TRBJ1-2; size: once; CDR3: ASTLLRRFYGYT
V: TRBV28; J: TRBJ1-5; size: few; CDR3: ASMERNQPQH
V: TRBV20-1; J: TRBJ2-7; size: -; CDR3: SARMGPTVGHNEQY
V: TRBV7-2; J: TRBJ2-1; size: -; CDR3: ASSLPVLQRSYNEQF
V: TRBV29-1; J: TRBJ2-3; size: -; CDR3: SVDGLAGTDTQY
V: TRBV6-6; J: TRBJ2-1; size: -; CDR3: ASRPDTNEQF
V: TRBV6-4; J: TRBJ2-1; size: -; CDR3: ASSPNSGRADEQF
V: TRBV29-1; J: TRBJ2-7; size: few; CDR3: SFRGLAGDSLRYNEQY
V: TRBV10-3; J: TRBJ1-1; size: -; CDR3: AISEVGVNTEAF
V: TRBV5-1; J: TRBJ2-7; size: -; CDR3: ASSFRTGSPYEQY
V: TRBV9; J: TRBJ1-1; size: -; CDR3: ASSVGGQAHTEAF
V: TRBV4-3; J: TRBJ1-2; size: many; CDR3: ASSQEVTETYGYT
V: TRBV7-2; J: TRBJ2-7; size: -; CDR3: ASSVGCEQY
V: TRBV6-6; J: TRBJ2-5; size: -; CDR3: ASSYPQGAQETQY
V: TRBV6-2/TRBV6-3; J: TRBJ2-1; size: -; CDR3: ASSYLRTSVDEQF
V: TRBV29-1; J: TRBJ1-2; size: -; CDR3: SVEGTGGFYGYT
V: TRBV6-2/TRBV6-3; J: TRBJ2-7; size: -; CDR3: ASSYFQKSYEQY
V: TRBV5-1; J: TRBJ1-2; size: -; CDR3: ASRQEDSAEGYT
V: TRBV27; J: TRBJ2-1; size: -; CDR3: ASSLQRGNEQF
V: TRBV18; J: TRBJ1-2; size: -; CDR3: ASSLWTGPNGYT
V: TRBV6-5; J: TRBJ2-1; size: -; CDR3: ASRRDFNNEQF
V: TRBV20-1; J: TRBJ2-3; size: -; CDR3: SAAPTDTQY
V: TRBV6-1; J: TRBJ1-1; size: -; CDR3: ASSEAPGLVAF
V: TRBV20-1; J: TRBJ2-2; size: -; CDR3: SARAGTGGSGELF